A single sample is the source of the 4 T cell receptor beta chains below, sequenced in a study of tissue T cells after allogeneic stem cell transplantation. Described time point: mouse harvest day 14 after allogeneic transplant. Mouse grafts combined 10^7 T-cell-depleted bone marrow cells with 10^6 splenic CD5+ T cells. Clones were read by immunoSEQ multiplex PCR, and TCRdb kept only the in-frame ones, dropping some. The data show under 6,000 clones, about 47% seen once. The sample taken for sequencing was lymph node tissue. These receptors were taken from a female BALB/c mouse given C57BL/6 T cells with graft-versus-host disease after an allogeneic hematopoietic cell transplant.

Note on this clone: Germline and genes: mouse. The CDR3 goes on 1 residue after the read ends, and that part is filled in from the germline J gene. This sample also contains other DNA sequences that code for the same CDR3. V is TRBV1 and J is TRBJ1-1, with 7 bases matching TRBD1. This CDR3 comprises 14 residues. Germline CDR1 NSQYPW, CDR2 LRSPGD (reference sequence). The trim removed 3 bases at V and 1 base at J, leaving 2 bases unmatched. The CDR3 protein is CTCSARDRNTEVFF. Incomplete CDR3 DNA: TGCACCTGCAGTGCGCGGGACAGAAACACAGAAGTCTTC.

Of note for this clone: Mouse germline and gene names are used. The read terminates 1 residue ahead of where the CDR3 ends, so the germline J gene completes it. V and J are TRBV3 and TRBJ2-3, with D perhaps TRBD2 (6 bases). CDR3 length: 13 amino acids. From germline, CDR1 is SNHLY and CDR2 FYNGKV (reference sequence). Trimming removed 6 bases from V and 3 bases from J, with 10 bases in between. Incomplete CDR3 DNA: TGTGCCAGCAGACTGGGCGGGGCAGAAACGCTGTAT. It is translated as CASRLGGAETLY. The CDR3 in its entirety is CASRLGGAETLYF. The variable domain in full, with the rest retrieved from reference TRBV3 and TRBJ2-3, is GPKVLQIPSHQIIDMGQMVTLNCDPVSNHLYFYWYKQILGQQMEFLVNFYNGKVMEKSKLFKDQFSVERPDGSYFTLKIQPTALEDSAVYFCASRLGGAETLYFGSGTRLTVL.

This clone was observed a few times. Here the gene names and germline are mouse. The read halts 1 residue ahead of the CDR3 end, with the missing end drawn from the germline J gene. The gene calls are TRBV23 and TRBJ2-2; the table gives TRBD2 as D, unverified against the DNA. The CDR3 is made up of 16 amino acids. Per the germline V gene, CDR1 is KGHTA and CDR2 is FQNQQP. The covered CDR3 bases are TGCTCCAGCAGACCGGGACTGGGGGGGAACACCGGGCAGCTCTAC. This gives the protein CSSRPGLGGNTGQLY. The whole CDR3 reads CSSRPGLGGNTGQLYF.

About this clone: The gene symbols are mouse symbols. The CDR3 extends 1 residue past the end of the read, so its final part is completed from the germline J gene. The V gene is TRBV1, the J gene TRBJ2-7; 7 nucleotides agree with TRBD2. Germline-derived CDR1 and CDR2 are NSQYPW and LRSPGD (reference sequence). V shed 3 bases and J 6 bases; nucleotides not matched to a gene: 5. This CDR3 is 13 amino acids long. CDR3 protein: CTCSANWGGEQYF. Partial CDR3 DNA: TGCACCTGCAGTGCGAACTGGGGAGGTGAACAGTAC. The full variable domain, rest sourced from reference TRBV1 and TRBJ2-7, is VTLLEQNPRWRLVPRGQAVNLRCILKNSQYPWMSWYQQDLQKQLQWLFTLRSPGDKEVKSLPGADYLATRVTDTELRLQVANMSQGRTLYCTCSANWGGEQYFGPGTRLTVL.